This record looks at one T cell receptor (beta chain) sequence and its context. These data come from a study of blood T cell repertoires in COVID-19. The wider study: Donors in the United States, Italy and Spain gave samples during acute or convalescent COVID-19. T cells, B-cell-depleted T cells, or PBMCs provided the cDNA or gDNA that served as material.

The germline gives CDR1 KGHSH, CDR2 LQKENI. V was trimmed by 3 bases and J by 6 bases, leaving 21 bases between them. The CDR3 length is 16 residues. In the source study's methods: It was from reference gene primer amplification that nucleated cell counts were estimated. The assay was immunoSEQ multiplex PCR, and TCRdb's table has in-frame clones only and misses some. Clone size and V and J calls were adopted from that table, with D and trimming inferred from the DNA. Here the sample spans roughly 230,000 clones, approximately 83% being singletons. The source material was peripheral blood. The receptor comes from a human donor in a cohort sampled during active COVID-19. The rearrangement joins TRBV18 to TRBJ2-7, with a weak D call TRBD2 (7 bases). The CDR3 DNA sequence: TGTGCCAGCTCACCGGGGGCCTGGCGGGAGCTCCCCGAGCAGTACTTC. It specifies CASSPGAWRELPEQYF.